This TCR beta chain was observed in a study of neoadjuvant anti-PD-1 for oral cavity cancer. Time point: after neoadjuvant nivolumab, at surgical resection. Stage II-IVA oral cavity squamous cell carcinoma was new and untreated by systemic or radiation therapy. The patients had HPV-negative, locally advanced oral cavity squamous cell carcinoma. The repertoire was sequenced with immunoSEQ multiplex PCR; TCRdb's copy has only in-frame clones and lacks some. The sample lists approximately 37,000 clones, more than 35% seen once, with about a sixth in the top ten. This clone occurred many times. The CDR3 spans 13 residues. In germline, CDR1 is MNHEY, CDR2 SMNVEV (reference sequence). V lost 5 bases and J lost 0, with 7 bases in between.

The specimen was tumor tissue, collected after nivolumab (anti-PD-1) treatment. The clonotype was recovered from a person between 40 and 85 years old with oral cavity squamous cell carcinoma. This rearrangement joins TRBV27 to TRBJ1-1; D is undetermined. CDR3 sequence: CASSPWVNTEAFF. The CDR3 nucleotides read TGTGCCAGCAGTCCTTGGGTGAACACTGAAGCTTTCTTT.